This T cell receptor beta chain stems from a study of cytomegalovirus exposure and HLA in healthy donors. In regard to this clone: Its antigen is unknown.

The study's findings and limits: First-cohort TCR clusters tended to co-occur in the 90 to 150 validation repertoires, a later analysis found.

Produced via immunoSEQ multiplex PCR; TCRdb's table is partial and in-frame only. The sample has some 330,000 clones, roughly 88% seen once. This CDR3 has 14 amino acids. CDR1 is MGHDK, CDR2 SYGVNS, per germline. The ends lost 7 bases at V and 5 bases at J; junction bases unmatched: 6. The material sequenced was PBMCs. The sequence derives from a woman between 18 and 30 years old in good health and CMV-seronegative. This rearrangement joins TRBV25-1 to TRBJ2-1, with TRBD2 identical over 9 bases. Written as DNA, the CDR3 is TGTGCCAGCACCACAAGCGGGGGGAACAATGAGCAGTTCTTC. Its translation: CASTTSGGNNEQFF.